This T cell receptor beta chain was observed in a study of blood T cell repertoires in COVID-19. Measured with immunoSEQ multiplex PCR; TCRdb has only the in-frame clones, and not every one. The sample yields 200,000 to 250,000 clones, roughly 87% seen once. Participants were aged about 18 to 95 years, lived in around 22 US areas, and enrolled virtually. Sequenced sample: PBMCs or T cells enriched from blood (not recorded which). The TCR comes from a man aged 30-40 years who had recovered from COVID-19.

This CDR3 is CASSGMTGDPPYNEQFF. In nucleotides, the CDR3 is TGTGCCAGCAGCGGTATGACAGGGGACCCCCCCTACAATGAGCAGTTCTTC. The V call is TRBV7-2, the J call TRBJ2-1, with 8 bases fitting TRBD1. Germline trimming cut 5 bases from V and 2 bases from J; bases unmatched to any gene: 11. The CDR3 contains 17 residues. Germline CDR1 SGHTA, CDR2 FQGNSA.